This is a list of T cell receptor beta chains from one sample in a study of cytomegalovirus exposure and HLA in healthy donors. The data were produced by immunoSEQ multiplex PCR, yet TCRdb's version contains in-frame clones alone and is incomplete. In the table there are more than 100,000 clones, 75% to 90% of which are singletons. Sequenced input: PBMCs. Receptors were obtained from a female donor in good health and CMV-seropositive. The CDR3 runs from the conserved cysteine through the conserved F or W. D genes are given only for firm matches. Only some rows state a clone size, as once, few, many or a class for expanded clones.

NA,TRBV16,NA,TRBJ1-6,TGTGCCAGCACCCCGAAGTATGAGTCACCCCTCCACTTT,CASTPKYESPLHF
NA,TRBV6-5,NA,TRBJ1-3,TGTGCCAGCAGTGCGACAGACTCTGGAAACACCATATATTTT,CASSATDSGNTIYF
NA,TRBV4-1,NA,TRBJ2-1,TGCGCCAGCAGCCACCGAGGTTTCTCCCCCGAATACTCCTACAATGAGCAGTTCTTC,CASSHRGFSPEYSYNEQFF
NA,TRBV10-3,NA,TRBJ1-1,TGTGCCATCAGTGGGCAGGGCAACACTGAAGCTTTCTTT,CAISGQGNTEAFF
TRBD1,TRBV11-2,once,TRBJ2-6,TGTGCCAGCAGCAAGGGACAGCCCTCTGGGGCCAACGTCCTGACTTTC,CASSKGQPSGANVLTF
NA,TRBV5-1,few,TRBJ1-2,TGCGCCAGCAGCCTCTTCTATCCCGATGGCTACACCTTC,CASSLFYPDGYTF
NA,TRBV7-9,NA,TRBJ1-2,TGTTCCAGCAGCTTAAGCCGTACCTCATCTAACTATGGCTACACCTTC,CSSSLSRTSSNYGYTF
TRBD1,TRBV5-1,NA,TRBJ1-2,TGCGCCAGCAGCCCTCGAGGGGGCAGTGATGGCTACACCTTC,CASSPRGGSDGYTF
TRBD2,TRBV25-1,NA,TRBJ2-7,TGTGCCAGCAGTGAATCTAGCCCGGGGGGAACCTACGAGCAGTACTTC,CASSESSPGGTYEQYF
NA,TRBV5-1,NA,TRBJ2-7,TGCGCCAGCAGCTTCAGGGATTCCTACGAGCAGTACTTC,CASSFRDSYEQYF
TRBD1,TRBV7-3,NA,TRBJ2-2,TGTGCCAGCACCATAGGCACGAGGGGGCTCACCGGGGAGCTGTTTTTT,CASTIGTRGLTGELFF
NA,TRBV5-5,NA,TRBJ1-2,TGTGCCAGCAGCCCCGACACTAACTATGGCTACACCTTC,CASSPDTNYGYTF
NA,TRBV19,NA,TRBJ2-7,TGTGCCAGGCTAGTCGGAACGGCCGAGCAGTACTTC,CARLVGTAEQYF